The 27 T cell receptor beta chains below were found in one sample sequenced in a study of blood T cell repertoires in COVID-19. Measured with immunoSEQ multiplex PCR; TCRdb has only the in-frame clones, and not every one. The profile shows about 120,000 clones, 70% to 90% of them singletons. Sequenced material: peripheral blood. The receptors were sampled from a man in his sixties with acute or convalescent COVID-19.

The chain carries TRBV7-3 and TRBJ2-1; 11 nucleotides agree with TRBD2. Germline CDR1 and CDR2: SGHTA and FQGTGA. V trimming: 5 bases; J trimming: 4 bases; junction bases outside the gene matches: 4. The CDR3 is 15 residues long. CDR3 bases: TGTGCCAGCAGCGATAGACTAGCGGGGTACAATGAGCAGTTCTTC. Translating it yields CASSDRLAGYNEQFF.

The chain employs TRBV19 and TRBJ2-5, with D possibly being TRBD2 (7 bases). V was shortened by 8 bases and J by 5 bases, with 15 bases between the two germline ends. Germline V CDR1 and CDR2: LNHDA, SQIVND (reference sequence). This CDR3 comprises 13 residues. The CDR3, as DNA: TGTGCCAGTTCGGACAGCGGGACCGAGACCCAGTACTTC. Protein sequence: CASSDSGTETQYF.

J is TRBJ2-7 and V is TRBV28; 8 bases agree with TRBD2. The CDR3 sequence is 14 residues long. CDR1 is MDHEN and CDR2 is SYDVKM in the germline V gene. With 6 bases clipped from V and 0 bases from J, the junction kept 4 bases outside the gene matches. CDR3 coding DNA: TGTGCCAGCAGCCTTAGCGGGGTCTCCTACGAGCAGTACTTC. Its translation is CASSLSGVSYEQYF.

This clone has a handful of counts. The chain carries TRBV4-3 and TRBJ1-1; 8 bases align to TRBD1. Germline CDR1 and CDR2: LGHNA and YSLEER. CDR3 length: 16 residues. J lost 1 base, V lost 0 bases, and 4 bases had no gene match. The CDR3: CASSQDPGTGNTEAFF. CDR3 in DNA: TGCGCCAGCAGCCAAGATCCGGGGACAGGGAACACTGAAGCTTTCTTT.

The chain uses TRBV6-5 and TRBJ1-3; no clear D. Germline loops: CDR1 MNHEY, CDR2 SVGAGI. The CDR3 totals 15 residues. Trimming removed 3 bases from V and 2 bases from J, with 11 bases in between. CDR3 bases: TGTGCCAGCAGTTATTCGACCGAGGCTGGAAACACCATATATTTT. This gives the protein CASSYSTEAGNTIYF.

The chain employs TRBV5-1 and TRBJ2-5; D not resolved. With 5 bases removed from V and 2 bases from J, the gap between germline ends came to 4 bases. The CDR3 is 11 amino acids. Germline CDR1 and CDR2: SGHRS and YFSETQ. The CDR3 reads CASREQETQYF. CDR3 DNA: TGCGCCAGCAGGGAGCAAGAGACCCAGTACTTC.

The genes are TRBV12-3 or TRBV12-4 and TRBJ2-1, with D perhaps TRBD2 (5 bases). V was clipped by 2 bases and J by 3 bases, with 5 bases between them. The CDR3 length is 13 residues. CDR3: CASSLSGYNEQFF. The CDR3, as DNA: TGTGCCAGCAGTTTAAGCGGCTACAATGAGCAGTTCTTC.

The J gene is TRBJ2-1, the V gene TRBV28; 7 nucleotides align to TRBD2. The CDR3 sequence is 17 residues long. Germline lookup yields CDR1 MDHEN and CDR2 SYDVKM. Trimming took 6 bases from V and 3 from J; bases not matched to a gene: 14. CDR3 protein: CASSQDLGTNIYNEQFF. DNA for the CDR3: TGTGCCAGCAGCCAAGATTTAGGGACTAACATCTACAATGAGCAGTTCTTC. The full variable domain, completed using reference TRBV28 and TRBJ2-1, is DVKVTQSSRYLVKRTGEKVFLECVQDMDHENMFWYRQDPGLGLRLIYFSYDVKMKEKGDIPEGYSVSREKKERFSLILESASTNQTSMYLCASSQDLGTNIYNEQFFGPGTRLTVL.

J is TRBJ2-7 and V is TRBV28, with 12 bases fitting TRBD2. CDR3 size: 14 residues. The V gene's germline CDR1 is MDHEN and CDR2 SYDVKM. V lost 5 bases, J lost 12 bases, and 11 bases stayed unmatched. The CDR3 spells CASSGSPGLAGRYF. CDR3 bases: TGTGCCAGCAGTGGGTCCCCCGGACTAGCGGGGCGGTACTTC.

This chain joins TRBV28 and TRBJ2-7, with 12 nucleotides matching TRBD2. The CDR3 has 15 residues. Germline CDR1 is MDHEN and CDR2 is SYDVKM. V was clipped by 4 bases and J by 7 bases; unmatched bases: 8. The CDR3 region is CASSSRTSGTGEQYF. The CDR3 DNA follows: TGTGCCAGCAGTTCCCGGACTAGCGGGACGGGGGAGCAGTACTTC.

V usage is TRBV6-5 and J usage is TRBJ1-2; 9 bases line up with TRBD1. The CDR3 is made up of 12 amino acids. Trimming took 6 bases from V and 6 from J; bases not matched to a gene: 2. The germline gives CDR1 MNHEY, CDR2 SVGAGI. CDR3 sequence (DNA): TGTGCCAGCAGGCACAGGGGGCATGGCTACACCTTC. This gives the protein CASRHRGHGYTF.

The chain has TRBV27 and TRBJ2-2, with 8 bases lining up with TRBD1. V lost 6 bases to trimming and J lost 7 bases; unmatched junction nucleotides: 4. The CDR3 totals 13 residues. CDR1 is MNHEY, CDR2 SMNVEV, per germline (reference sequence). The CDR3 DNA reads TGTGCCAGCAGCCCGACAGGGGTCGGGGAGCTGTTTTTT. It specifies CASSPTGVGELFF.

The chain couples TRBV11-2 to TRBJ2-1, with D unresolved. The CDR3 is 17 amino acids. In germline, CDR1 is SGHAT, CDR2 FQNNGV. V was shortened by 1 base and J by 2 bases, with 15 bases between the two germline ends. The CDR3 loop reads CASSLVTRPQPYNEQFF. In DNA, the CDR3 is TGTGCCAGCAGCTTAGTAACGCGGCCCCAGCCCTACAATGAGCAGTTCTTC.

The chain uses TRBV5-4 and TRBJ1-2; TRBD1 matches 7 bases. This CDR3 has 14 amino acids. The V gene's germline CDR1 is SGHNT and CDR2 YYREEE (reference sequence). The trim removed 4 bases at V and 6 bases at J, leaving 9 bases unmatched. This chain's CDR3 is CASSNYPGTDGYTF. CDR3 nucleotides: TGTGCCAGCAGCAATTACCCCGGGACAGATGGCTACACCTTC.

The rearrangement joins TRBV19 to TRBJ1-2, with D perhaps matching TRBD1 (5 bases). The CDR3 is made up of 13 amino acids. Germline V lookup: CDR1 LNHDA, CDR2 SQIVND (reference sequence). The germline V and J ends were trimmed by 3 bases and 7 bases, with 12 bases remaining between them. The CDR3 DNA sequence: TGTGCCAGTAGTATCAGGCAGGGCTCTGGCTACACCTTC. This encodes CASSIRQGSGYTF. Full variable domain (outside the CDR3, taken from reference TRBV19 and TRBJ1-2): DGGITQSPKYLFRKEGQNVTLSCEQNLNHDAMYWYRQDPGQGLRLIYYSQIVNDFQKGDIAEGYSVSREKKESFPLTVTSAQKNPTAFYLCASSIRQGSGYTFGSGTRLTVV.

The chain recombines TRBV12-3 or TRBV12-4 with TRBJ2-7; the D is unclear. The CDR3 runs to 12 residues. Between the trimmed V and J ends, which lost 4 bases and 1 base, there was a span of 5 bases. The CDR3 protein is CASSSGSYEQYF. The CDR3 nucleotides are TGTGCCAGCAGTTCCGGGTCCTACGAGCAGTACTTC.

This chain connects TRBV24-1 to TRBJ2-5; 7 bases fit TRBD1. Germline V gene lookup returns CDR1 KGHDR and CDR2 SFDVKD. This CDR3 region has 16 residues. The V gene end was trimmed by 3 bases and the J gene end by 2 bases; junction bases not matched to a gene: 8. This CDR3 reads CATSDPTGGQQETQYF. CDR3 bases: TGTGCCACCAGTGATCCGACTGGGGGACAGCAAGAGACCCAGTACTTC.

The chain has TRBV7-9 and TRBJ1-1, with 7 bases matching TRBD1. Germline CDR1 and CDR2: SEHNR and FQNEAQ (reference sequence). The CDR3 is 14 residues long. Trimming took 1 base from V and 5 from J; bases not matched to a gene: 4. CDR3 protein: CASSLGGTATEAFF. The CDR3 coding sequence is TGTGCCAGCAGCTTAGGGGGGACAGCTACTGAAGCTTTCTTT.

This clone was seen once. Within the sample, other DNA sequences also encode this same CDR3. The J gene is TRBJ1-5, the V gene TRBV6-5, with TRBD1 matching over 10 bases. Germline trimming cut 0 bases from V and 7 bases from J; bases unmatched to any gene: 3. CDR1 and CDR2 from the germline V gene are MNHEY and SVGAGI. The CDR3 contains 15 residues. The CDR3 region has the DNA TGTGCCAGCAGTTACTCTGGGACAGGGGACCAGCCCCAGCATTTT. As protein: CASSYSGTGDQPQHF.

This chain connects TRBV6-2 or TRBV6-3 to TRBJ2-3; the match to TRBD2 covers 12 bases. The germline gives CDR1 MNHEY, CDR2 SVGEGT. The CDR3 is 16 residues long. The V gene end was trimmed by 5 bases and the J gene end by 3 bases; junction bases not matched to a gene: 6. The CDR3 nucleotides read TGTGCCAGCAGTACCAGACTAGCGGGAGTGACAGATACGCAGTATTTT. Translating gives CASSTRLAGVTDTQYF.

V is TRBV9 and J is TRBJ2-2, with 10 positions matching TRBD2. Germline V gene lookup returns CDR1 SGDLS and CDR2 YYNGEE. CDR3 size: 14 residues. The V and J ends lost 5 bases and 5 bases, in that order; junction bases with no gene match: 3. The CDR3 DNA reads TGTGCCAGCAGGATAGCGGGAGGAACCGGGGAGCTGTTTTTT. This gives the protein CASRIAGGTGELFF.

The genes are TRBV2 and TRBJ2-7; D possibly corresponds to TRBD1 (6 bases). The CDR3 extends over 14 amino acids. CDR1 is SNHLY, CDR2 FYNNEI, per germline. The V end was cut by 1 base, the J end by 3 bases, with 10 bases between. CDR3 sequence: CASSEETGSYEQYF. DNA of the CDR3: TGTGCCAGCAGTGAAGAAACAGGGAGCTACGAGCAGTACTTC. Based on the CDR3 plus reference TRBV2 and TRBJ2-7, the full variable domain is EPEVTQTPSHQVTQMGQEVILRCVPISNHLYFYWYRQILGQKVEFLVSFYNNEISEKSEIFDDQFSVERPDGSNFTLKIRSTKLEDSAMYFCASSEETGSYEQYFGPGTRLTVT.

J is TRBJ2-1 and V is TRBV19, with 8 bases aligning to TRBD2. Trimming removed 2 bases from V and 6 bases from J; junction bases left unmatched: 6. Germline values: CDR1 LNHDA, CDR2 SQIVND (reference sequence). This CDR3 has 15 amino acids. The CDR3 region is CASSISSGTLNEQFF. The CDR3 DNA reads TGTGCCAGTAGTATAAGTAGCGGGACTCTCAATGAGCAGTTCTTC. The complete variable domain, with remaining parts taken from reference TRBV19 and TRBJ2-1, reads DGGITQSPKYLFRKEGQNVTLSCEQNLNHDAMYWYRQDPGQGLRLIYYSQIVNDFQKGDIAEGYSVSREKKESFPLTVTSAQKNPTAFYLCASSISSGTLNEQFFGPGTRLTVL.

The genes are TRBV1 and TRBJ2-2; the D call of TRBD2 is as the table states it, not checked on the DNA. TRBV1 is given as a pseudogene. The CDR3 is made up of 17 amino acids. The CDR3 DNA reads as TGCACCAGCAGATACCCGGGGCCGGGGGGCGACACCGGGGAGCTGTTTTTT. Translation: CTSRYPGPGGDTGELFF.

V and J are TRBV30 and TRBJ2-1; 12 nucleotides match TRBD2. The V and J ends lost 5 bases and 12 bases, in that order; junction bases with no gene match: 11. Germline CDR1 and CDR2: GTSNPN and SVGIG (reference sequence). The CDR3 is 14 residues long. CDR3 nucleotides: TGTGCCTGGGCGCCTAGCGGGAGGGACCCGGGGCAGTTCTTC. The encoded protein is CAWAPSGRDPGQFF.

The chain uses TRBV19 and TRBJ1-5, with 9 nucleotides matching TRBD1. This CDR3 has 16 amino acids. Germline CDR1 LNHDA, CDR2 SQIVND (reference sequence). The trim removed 5 bases at V and 6 bases at J, leaving 11 bases unmatched. In DNA form, the CDR3 reads TGTGCCAGTAGTGACCGGGACAGGGCTTCTAGTCAGCCCCAGCATTTT. Its translation is CASSDRDRASSQPQHF. The variable domain in full, completed from reference TRBV19 and TRBJ1-5, reads DGGITQSPKYLFRKEGQNVTLSCEQNLNHDAMYWYRQDPGQGLRLIYYSQIVNDFQKGDIAEGYSVSREKKESFPLTVTSAQKNPTAFYLCASSDRDRASSQPQHFGDGTRLSIL.

The chain recombines TRBV27 with TRBJ2-7; 10 bases align to TRBD2. Germline CDR1 is MNHEY and CDR2 is SMNVEV (reference sequence). The CDR3 has 15 amino acids. The junction had 9 bases not matched to a gene; V was cut back by 7 bases and J by 3 bases. The CDR3 bases are TGTGCCAGCAAAAGCCCCCTAGCGGGAGTCTACGAGCAGTACTTC. This sequence encodes CASKSPLAGVYEQYF.